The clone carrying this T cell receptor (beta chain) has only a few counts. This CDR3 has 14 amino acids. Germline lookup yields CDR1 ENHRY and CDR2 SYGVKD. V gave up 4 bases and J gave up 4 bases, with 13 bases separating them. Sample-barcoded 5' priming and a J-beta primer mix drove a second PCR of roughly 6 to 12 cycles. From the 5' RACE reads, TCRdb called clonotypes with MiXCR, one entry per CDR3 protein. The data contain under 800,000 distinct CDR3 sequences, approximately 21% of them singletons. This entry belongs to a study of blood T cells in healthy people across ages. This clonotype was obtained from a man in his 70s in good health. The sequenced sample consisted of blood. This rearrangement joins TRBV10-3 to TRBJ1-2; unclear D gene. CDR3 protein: CAISATAEGYGYTF. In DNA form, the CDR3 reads TGTGCCATCAGTGCCACAGCGGAGGGCTATGGCTACACCTTC.